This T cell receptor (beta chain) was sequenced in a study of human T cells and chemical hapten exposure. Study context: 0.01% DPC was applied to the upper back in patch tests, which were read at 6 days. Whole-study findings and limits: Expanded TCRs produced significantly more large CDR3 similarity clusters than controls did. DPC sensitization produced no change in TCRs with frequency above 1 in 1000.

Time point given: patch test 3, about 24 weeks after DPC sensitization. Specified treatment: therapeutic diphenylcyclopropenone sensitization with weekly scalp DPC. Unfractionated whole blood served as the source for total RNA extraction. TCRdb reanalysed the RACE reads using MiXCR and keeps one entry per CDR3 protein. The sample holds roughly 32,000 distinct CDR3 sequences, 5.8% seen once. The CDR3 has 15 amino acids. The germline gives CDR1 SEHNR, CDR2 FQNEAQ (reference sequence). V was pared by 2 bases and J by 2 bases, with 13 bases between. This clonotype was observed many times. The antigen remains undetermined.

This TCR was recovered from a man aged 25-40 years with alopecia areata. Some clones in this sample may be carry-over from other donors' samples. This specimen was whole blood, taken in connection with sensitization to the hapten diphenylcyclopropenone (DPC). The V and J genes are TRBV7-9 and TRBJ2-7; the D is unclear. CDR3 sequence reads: CASSLSMTSPYEQYF. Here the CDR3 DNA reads TGTGCCAGCAGCTTAAGCATGACTTCTCCCTACGAGCAGTACTTC.